This T cell receptor beta chain derives from a study of T cell responses to AZD1222 COVID-19 vaccine. About the study: Second-dose intervals of approximately 4 or approximately 12 weeks were pooled. Broader study findings: The study found Spike-specific TCR breadth and depth rose after two AZD1222 doses. Mostly white British, mostly female donors; authors suggested clonal diversity may be underestimated.

As for this clone: The antigen remains unidentified.

Clones were read by immunoSEQ multiplex PCR, and TCRdb kept only the in-frame ones, dropping some. Of more than 100,000 clones in the sample, roughly 90% were seen once. The source was peripheral blood, collected on day 0 of AZD1222 vaccination. The source is an adult in good health.

The CDR3 here is CASSLVGKPLHF. For the CDR3, the DNA is TGTGCCAGCAGCTTAGTCGGAAAACCCCTCCACTTT. The rearrangement uses TRBV7-9 and TRBJ1-6; no definite D call. This CDR3 region has 12 residues. Germline assignment: CDR1 SEHNR and CDR2 FQNEAQ (reference sequence). V was pared by 1 base and J by 12 bases, with 7 bases between.